This T cell receptor beta chain was sequenced in a study of Tregs in tolerant kidney transplant recipients. Whole-study results and caveats: Biological reproducibility was not directly addressed, but technical replication error appeared minimal. Validation in larger populations is needed because few patients were studied.

This clone occurred once. The antigen is undetermined. The CDR3 covers 15 residues. CDR1 is SGDLS and CDR2 is YYNGEE in the germline V gene. The V and J ends lost 2 bases and 6 bases, in that order; junction bases with no gene match: 5. CD4+CD25+CD127- Tregs, CD4+CD25- non-Tregs, CD4 and CD8 cells were sorted. Method: immunoSEQ multiplex PCR; TCRdb's copy keeps in-frame clones and lacks some. The sample records about 240,000 clones, roughly 80% being singletons. This clonotype was obtained from a human donor in good health. Sequenced material: CD4+ T cells from blood. V usage is TRBV9 and J usage is TRBJ2-1, with 10 bases aligning to TRBD1. The chain's CDR3 is CASSVLGDRGNEQFF. In DNA, the CDR3 is TGTGCCAGCAGCGTTCTAGGGGACAGGGGCAATGAGCAGTTCTTC.